This T cell receptor beta chain emerged from a study of blood T cell repertoires in COVID-19 (dated by TCRdb to 2020 to 2022). About the study as a whole: Collaborator samples came from the United States, Italy and Spain and covered acute and convalescent phases of COVID-19. A freely available public database, intended as a resource for researchers studying the immune response to SARS-CoV-2, is where the repertoires were released. A de-identified subject ID, COVID-19 status, age in years and sex were almost always included in the sample metadata. The samples were drawn from the first 160 participants of the ongoing ImmuneRACE study and from more than 1,000 subjects provided by 6 global collaborators. HLA class I and class II types, where available, came from metadata supplied by the sample provider rather than from assay-based typing. The material from the prospective study consisted of cDNA or gDNA derived from T cells, B-cell-depleted T cells, or PBMCs. Deeply sampled blood TCRbeta repertoires from subjects exposed to, actively infected with, or recovered from COVID-19 were included in the dataset. What the authors observed across the whole study: The amount of clinical and demographic metadata varied by source and participant and was provided uncurated.

Details on this clone: Its antigen is unknown. Per-base qualities were not stored, and no clone one base away is much larger.

Whole blood was collected in K2EDTA tubes by collaborating institutions according to the institutions' own protocols. Collaborator samples were shipped for TCRbeta analysis as frozen whole blood, isolated PBMCs, or DNA extracted from either sample type. TCRbeta CDR3 regions were amplified from genomic DNA using the immunoSEQ Assay, a bias-controlled multiplex PCR. From the authors' description of their analysis: Within the assay, amplification of reference gene primers was used to estimate how many nucleated cells each sample contained. To quantify the absolute abundance of each unique TCRbeta CDR3 rearrangement, sequence reads were collapsed and filtered. For each sample, productive Simpson clonality was calculated as the square root of Simpson's diversity index over productive rearrangements. The source is immuneACCESS, and TCRdb retained only in-frame sequences with V and J called. Part of the clones is not carried over; for the studies checked, unresolved V genes explain less than half of this, and the remainder is unexplained. V and J calls and clone size come straight from that table; D and trimming were deduced from the DNA. This sample lists under 250,000 clones; 83% were detected once. The ten largest clones represent 5.5% of the sample.

Ends trimmed: V by 0 bases, J by 5 bases; bases unmatched to a gene: 12. Based on the germline V gene (reference sequence), the CDR1 and CDR2 sequences are LNHNV and YYDKDF. The cysteine opens and the phenylalanine closes a CDR3 of 17 amino acids. Only the CDR3 DNA stays, 51 bases, in frame from base 1. Here the chain combines TRBV15 and TRBJ1-2, with 7 central nucleotides matching TRBD1. The source is a human donor in a cohort sampled during active COVID-19. Specimen: peripheral blood. The nucleotide sequence is TGTGCCACCAGCAGAGATAAAAGGACAGGACCTTTATATGGCTACACCTTC. The encoded protein is CATSRDKRTGPLYGYTF.